Presented here are 6 T cell receptor beta chains from one specimen sequenced in a study of early T cells in non-severe SARS-CoV-2 infection. TCRdb reanalysed the 5' RACE reads using MiXCR and keeps one entry per CDR3 protein. The sample has about 72,000 distinct CDR3 sequences, over 8% seen once; the top ten hold 3.2%. The sample taken for sequencing was whole blood. Receptors originate from an adult who was a healthcare worker with PCR-confirmed SARS-CoV-2 infection or an uninfected control (not recorded which).

The chain couples TRBV7-8 to TRBJ2-2; 8 bases are a match to TRBD2. CDR1 is SGHVS, CDR2 FQNEAQ, per germline. Trimming took 2 bases from V and 1 from J; bases not matched to a gene: 6. The CDR3 sequence is 17 residues long. Here the CDR3 reads CASSLRGTSGNTGELFF. The CDR3 nucleotides are TGTGCCAGCAGCTTACGGGGCACTAGCGGGAACACCGGGGAGCTGTTTTTT.

In its sample, this clonotype was seen a few times. The V and J genes are TRBV15 and TRBJ2-7; possible D gene TRBD1, 6 bases. Germline CDR1 and CDR2: LNHNV and YYDKDF (reference sequence). The CDR3 contains 16 residues. V was clipped by 0 bases and J by 7 bases, with 19 bases between them. The CDR3 DNA sequence: TGTGCCACCAGCAGAGATCTAAGGGCAGGGGCTAAGGAGCAGTACTTC. It is translated as CATSRDLRAGAKEQYF.

This clonotype was seen many times. The rearrangement uses TRBV7-9 and TRBJ1-1; D is ambiguous. CDR1 is SEHNR and CDR2 is FQNEAQ in the germline V gene (reference sequence). There are 14 residues in the CDR3. Trimming cost V 1 base and J 6 bases, with 12 bases left between them. DNA of the CDR3: TGTGCCAGCAGCTTAGATTCGGGCCTCGCTGAAGCTTTCTTT. It translates to CASSLDSGLAEAFF.

This clonotype has ten or more counts. The chain combines TRBV29-1 with TRBJ1-6, with a weak D call TRBD1 (5 bases). Trimming took 4 bases from V and 5 from J, leaving 12 bases between them. The length of the CDR3 is 14 residues. CDR1 is SQVTM and CDR2 is ANQGSEA in the germline V gene. The CDR3 spells CSVAEGIHNSPLHF. The CDR3 nucleotides are TGCAGCGTTGCCGAGGGGATCCATAATTCACCCCTCCACTTT.

This clonotype was seen repeatedly, ten times or more. The gene calls are TRBV7-2 and TRBJ2-5, with 10 bases identical to TRBD2. Germline CDR1 and CDR2: SGHTA and FQGNSA. The CDR3 is made up of 15 amino acids. Trimming at V came to 2 bases and at J to 4 bases, leaving 4 bases not matched to a gene. The CDR3 DNA sequence: TGTGCCAGCAGCTTACCTAGCGGGAGTTTAGAGACCCAGTACTTC. Translation gives CASSLPSGSLETQYF.

In its sample, this clonotype was seen many times. The chain recombines TRBV7-9 with TRBJ1-1; D gene ambiguous. CDR1 is SEHNR, CDR2 FQNEAQ, per germline (reference sequence). Trimming took off 5 bases at V and 3 bases at J, with 13 bases between the two ends. The CDR3 runs to 14 residues. Here the CDR3 DNA reads TGTGCCAGCAGCCGGATCAGCCAGGACACTGAAGCTTTCTTT. Amino acid sequence: CASSRISQDTEAFF.